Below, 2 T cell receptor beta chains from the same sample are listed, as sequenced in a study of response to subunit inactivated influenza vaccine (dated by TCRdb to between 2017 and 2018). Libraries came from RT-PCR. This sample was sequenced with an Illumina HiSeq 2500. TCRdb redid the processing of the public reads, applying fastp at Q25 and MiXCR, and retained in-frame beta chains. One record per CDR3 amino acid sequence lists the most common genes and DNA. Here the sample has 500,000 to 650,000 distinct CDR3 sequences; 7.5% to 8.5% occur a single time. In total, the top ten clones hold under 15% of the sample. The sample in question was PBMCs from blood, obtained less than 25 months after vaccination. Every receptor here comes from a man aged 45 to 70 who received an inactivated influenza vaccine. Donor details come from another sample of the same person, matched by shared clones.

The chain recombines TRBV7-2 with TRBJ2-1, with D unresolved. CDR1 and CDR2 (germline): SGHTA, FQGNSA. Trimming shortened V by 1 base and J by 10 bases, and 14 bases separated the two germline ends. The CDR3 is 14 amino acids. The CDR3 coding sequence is TGTGCCAGCAGCTTAGGCGCGAGGCCGGAAGAGCAGTTCTTC. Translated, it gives CASSLGARPEEQFF. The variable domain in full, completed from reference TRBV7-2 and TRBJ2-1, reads GAGVSQSPSNKVTEKGKDVELRCDPISGHTALYWYRQSLGQGLEFLIYFQGNSAPDKSGLPSDRFSAERTGGSVSTLTIQRTQQEDSAVYLCASSLGARPEEQFFGPGTRLTVL.

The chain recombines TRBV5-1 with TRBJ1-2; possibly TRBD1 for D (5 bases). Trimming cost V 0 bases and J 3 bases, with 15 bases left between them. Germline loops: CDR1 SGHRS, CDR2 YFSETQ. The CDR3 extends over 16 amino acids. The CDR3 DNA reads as TGCGCCAGCAGCTTGGTGATGCAGGGCGGTGACTATGGCTACACCTTC. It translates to CASSLVMQGGDYGYTF.